This TCR beta chain emerged from a study of cytomegalovirus exposure and HLA in healthy donors. The CDR3 sequence is 15 residues long. Germline V CDR1 and CDR2: ENHRY, SYGVKD. The V end lost 0 bases, the J end lost 7 bases, and 13 bases lay between the germline ends. The PCR made use of 60 Vbeta and 13 Jbeta primers. This table comes from immunoSEQ multiplex PCR, and its TCRdb copy is limited to in-frame clones, with some not included. The table includes under 200,000 clones, about 71% detected once. This clone appeared once. Antigen unknown. Findings of the study overall: HLA alleles showed associations with 16,951 TCR beta sequences in a later analysis, at a 0.05 false discovery rate. In vitro assays verified that a few CMV-associated chains recognized CMV antigens specifically.

The rearrangement uses TRBV10-3 and TRBJ2-1; perhaps TRBD2 as D (6 bases). The sequencing sample was made of PBMCs. The clonotype originates from a woman between 40 and 50 years old in good health and CMV-seropositive. The CDR3 loop is CAISESGEVVNEQFF. CDR3 DNA sequence: TGTGCCATCAGTGAGTCTGGGGAGGTAGTGAATGAGCAGTTCTTC.